These T cell receptor beta chains were read from a single sample in a study of response to subunit inactivated influenza vaccine. Each CDR3 protein is one row after TCRdb ran MiXCR on the RT-PCR reads. The sample lists 150,000 to 200,000 distinct CDR3 sequences; 10% to 15% were seen once. This sample was shared with a second study, whose subject was T cells expressing NK-cell markers.

The material sequenced was CD8+ T cells sorted from PBMCs, taken 11 to 12 days after vaccination. All receptors come from a man aged 45-65 years who received an inactivated influenza vaccine. CDR3s include the opening cysteine and the closing phenylalanine or tryptophan. The order of the fields is clone size, D gene, J gene, V gene, CDR3 DNA, CDR3 protein. D genes are given only for firm matches. Not every row has a clone size; where given, it reads once, few, many or a size class.

>many|TRBD2|TRBJ2-1|TRBV20-1
TGCAGTGCTAGAGATCGACTAGCGGATTATGAGCAGTTCTTC
CSARDRLADYEQFF
>few|TRBD1|TRBJ1-2|TRBV7-9
TGTGCCAGCAGCTTAGATTGGCAGGGGGTCGTTGCGGGCGGCTACACCTTC
CASSLDWQGVVAGGYTF
>few|NA|TRBJ1-1|TRBV24-1
TGTGCCACCAGTGACAAGACATCGATGAACACTGAAGCTTTCTTT
CATSDKTSMNTEAFF
>few|NA|TRBJ2-5|TRBV7-9
TGTGCCAGCAGCCCAACCGGGGCGGAGACCCAGTACTTC
CASSPTGAETQYF
>many|NA|TRBJ2-7|TRBV9
TGTGCCAGCAGCGGCTTACAGGGCTCTGGAGGCGACGAGCAGTACTTC
CASSGLQGSGGDEQYF
>NA|NA|TRBJ1-5|TRBV28
TGTGCCAGCAGTGCCTTGACAGTACGGAGCAATCAGCCCCAGCATTTT
CASSALTVRSNQPQHF
>few|NA|TRBJ1-1|TRBV2
TGTGCCAGCAGTGAGCCAGGGGAAATGAACACTGAAGCTTTCTTT
CASSEPGEMNTEAFF
>few|NA|TRBJ1-1|TRBV7-9
TGTGCCAGCACCGATAAGAACACTGAAGCTTTCTTT
CASTDKNTEAFF
>few|NA|TRBJ2-7|TRBV3-1
TGTGCCAGCAGCCCTGGACGGCACTACGAGCAGTACTTC
CASSPGRHYEQYF
>many|TRBD2|TRBJ2-3|TRBV7-9
TGTGCCAGCAGCTCCTCAGCGGGGGCCTTCACAGATACGCAGTATTTT
CASSSSAGAFTDTQYF
>NA|NA|TRBJ2-7|TRBV6-2/TRBV6-3
TGTGCCAGCACTACAGGGAGGTACGAGCAGTACTTC
CASTTGRYEQYF
>NA|TRBD1|TRBJ2-3|TRBV28
TGTGCCAGCAGTTCGAGACAGGGGGCGTTGGGGGATACGCAGTATTTT
CASSSRQGALGDTQYF
>few|NA|TRBJ2-1|TRBV28
TGTGCATCGAGAGAAATCTACAATGAGCAGTTCTTC
CASREIYNEQFF
>NA|NA|TRBJ1-5|TRBV27
TGTGCCAGCAGTTTAAGCGTAGTGGGCAATCAGCCCCAGCATTTT
CASSLSVVGNQPQHF
>many|NA|TRBJ2-7|TRBV4-1
TGCGCCAGCAGCCAAGATATTGGATACGAGCAGTACTTC
CASSQDIGYEQYF
>NA|NA|TRBJ1-2|TRBV27
TGTGCCAGCAGTTTGGCAGGATCTAACTATGGCTACACCTTC
CASSLAGSNYGYTF
>few|NA|TRBJ2-3|TRBV27
TGTGCCAGCAGTTTCTCACCGTCCGGCACAGATACGCAGTATTTT
CASSFSPSGTDTQYF
>few|TRBD2|TRBJ2-2|TRBV6-2/TRBV6-3
TGTGCCAGCAGTTACGGGGAGGGCCCCGGGGAGCTGTTTTTT
CASSYGEGPGELFF
>NA|NA|TRBJ1-5|TRBV4-1
TGCGCCAGCAGCCAAGTTTACGGGAATCAGCCCCAGCATTTT
CASSQVYGNQPQHF
>few|TRBD2|TRBJ2-1|TRBV28
TGTGCCAGCAGACTGGGACTAGCGGGGTGGAATGAGCAGTTCTTC
CASRLGLAGWNEQFF
>NA|NA|TRBJ2-1|TRBV25-1
TGTGCCAGCAGTGGGGGGTTCTCCTACAATGAGCAGTTCTTC
CASSGGFSYNEQFF
>NA|NA|TRBJ2-6|TRBV10-2
TGCGCCAGCAGTGAGGAGTACAGCTCTGGGGCCAACGTCCTGACTTTC
CASSEEYSSGANVLTF
>NA|NA|TRBJ2-7|TRBV20-1
TGCAGTGCTAGAGACCGTAGCGGAATTTACGAGCAGTACTTC
CSARDRSGIYEQYF
>NA|TRBD1|TRBJ2-7|TRBV28
TGTGCCAGCACTTGGGGACAGGGGTCCTACGAGCAGTACTTC
CASTWGQGSYEQYF
>few|TRBD2|TRBJ2-2|TRBV6-5
TGTGCCAGCAGTTACGAGACTAGCGGGGCCGGGGGGCTGTTTTTT
CASSYETSGAGGLFF
>many|TRBD2|TRBJ2-1|TRBV29-1
TGCAGCGTGGGGGGGACGCCCTCCTACAATGAGCAGTTCTTC
CSVGGTPSYNEQFF
>NA|TRBD1|TRBJ2-5|TRBV19
TGTGCCAGTAGAACGACAGGGGCCTTTTTGGAGACCCAGTACTTC
CASRTTGAFLETQYF
>NA|NA|TRBJ2-2|TRBV4-1
TGCGCCAGCAGCCAAGGCCCTTTGGGGACCGGGGAGCTGTTTTTT
CASSQGPLGTGELFF
>NA|NA|TRBJ2-7|TRBV6-6
TGTGCCAGCAGTTACTTACAGGGCTACGAGCAGTACTTC
CASSYLQGYEQYF
>NA|TRBD2|TRBJ2-3|TRBV7-8
TGTGCCAGCAGCTTACGGCATACTAGCGGGAGAGAGGTCGATACGCAGTATTTT
CASSLRHTSGREVDTQYF
>NA|TRBD1|TRBJ2-7|TRBV10-3
TGTGCCATCAGCAAGCCGGACAGGGGGCTATACGAGCAGTACTTC
CAISKPDRGLYEQYF
>few|NA|TRBJ1-1|TRBV4-3
TGCGCCAGCAGCCAGGACGTAGAGGGGAACACTGAAGCTTTCTTT
CASSQDVEGNTEAFF
>NA|TRBD1|TRBJ2-3|TRBV11-1
TGTGCCAGCAGCTTAGCGTTTTCAGGGGGCAAGACTAGCACAGATACGCAGTATTTT
CASSLAFSGGKTSTDTQYF
>NA|NA|TRBJ2-7|TRBV12-3/TRBV12-4
TGTGCCAGCAGTTTTATCTCCCACGAGCAGTACTTC
CASSFISHEQYF